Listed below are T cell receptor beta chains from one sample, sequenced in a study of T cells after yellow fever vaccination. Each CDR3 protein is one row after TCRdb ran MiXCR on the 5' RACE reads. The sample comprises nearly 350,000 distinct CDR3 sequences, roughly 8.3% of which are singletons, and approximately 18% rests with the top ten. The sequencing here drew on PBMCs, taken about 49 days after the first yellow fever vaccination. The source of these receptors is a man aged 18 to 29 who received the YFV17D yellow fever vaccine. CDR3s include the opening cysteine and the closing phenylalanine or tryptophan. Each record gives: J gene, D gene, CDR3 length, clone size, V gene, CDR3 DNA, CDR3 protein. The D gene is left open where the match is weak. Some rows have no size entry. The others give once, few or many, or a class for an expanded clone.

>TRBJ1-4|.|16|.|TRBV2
TGTGCCAGCAGGGCGGGCCAATCACCGGCTAATGAAAAACTGTTTTTT
CASRAGQSPANEKLFF
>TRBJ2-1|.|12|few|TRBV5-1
TGCGCCAGCAGCCCTCGTCCGGATGAGCAGTTCTTC
CASSPRPDEQFF
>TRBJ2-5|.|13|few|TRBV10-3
TGTGCCATCAGTGAAAGGCAGCCAGAGACCCAGTACTTC
CAISERQPETQYF
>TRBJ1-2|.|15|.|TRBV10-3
TGTGCCATCAGTGATAAAATGACAGCGAACTATGGCTACACCTTC
CAISDKMTANYGYTF
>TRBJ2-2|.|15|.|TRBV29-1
TGCAGCGTTGGGGGGGGACGGCAGGGGATCGGGGAGCTGTTTTTT
CSVGGGRQGIGELFF
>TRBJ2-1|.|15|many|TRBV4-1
TGCGCCAGCAGCCATAGGGGTCCCACCCCCAATGAGCAGTTCTTC
CASSHRGPTPNEQFF
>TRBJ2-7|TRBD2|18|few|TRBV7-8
TGTGCCAGCAGCTTACGAGACCACCGGGACTATGCATACCACGAGCAGTACTTC
CASSLRDHRDYAYHEQYF
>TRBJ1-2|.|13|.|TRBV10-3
TGTGCCATCGCTGTCCGGGCTAACTATGGCTACACCTTC
CAIAVRANYGYTF
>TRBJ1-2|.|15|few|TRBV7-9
TGTGCCAGCAGCGGAACGGACGGACCTATAAACGGCTACACCTTC
CASSGTDGPINGYTF
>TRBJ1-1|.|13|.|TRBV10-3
TGTGCCACAGGGGACGGGAGGGGGACTGAAGCTTTCTTT
CATGDGRGTEAFF
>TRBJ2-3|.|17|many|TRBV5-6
TGTGCCAGCAGCCAGATGCTGACCGGTTCTAGCACAGATACGCAGTATTTT
CASSQMLTGSSTDTQYF
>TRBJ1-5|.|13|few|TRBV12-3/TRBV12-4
TGTGCCAGCAGCCACAGAAGCAATCAGCCCCAGCATTTT
CASSHRSNQPQHF
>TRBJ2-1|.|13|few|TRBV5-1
TGCGCCAGCAGCCCCACCCGAGGTAGTGAGCAGTTCTTC
CASSPTRGSEQFF
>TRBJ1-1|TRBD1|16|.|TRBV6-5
TGTGCCAGCAGCTCTCAGAGGGGGCGGGGGAACACTGAAGCTTTCTTT
CASSSQRGRGNTEAFF
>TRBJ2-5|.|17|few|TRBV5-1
TGCGCCAGCAGCCCCGGGATCAGGGGTGGTTACCAAGAGACCCAGTACTTC
CASSPGIRGGYQETQYF
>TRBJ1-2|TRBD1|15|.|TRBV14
TGTGCCAGCAGCCAAGTCGCTACAGGGGTCTATGGCTACACCTTC
CASSQVATGVYGYTF
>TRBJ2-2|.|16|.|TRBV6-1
TGTGCCACCCCTAGGGCATCAGCGGCGAACACCGGGGAGCTGTTTTTT
CATPRASAANTGELFF